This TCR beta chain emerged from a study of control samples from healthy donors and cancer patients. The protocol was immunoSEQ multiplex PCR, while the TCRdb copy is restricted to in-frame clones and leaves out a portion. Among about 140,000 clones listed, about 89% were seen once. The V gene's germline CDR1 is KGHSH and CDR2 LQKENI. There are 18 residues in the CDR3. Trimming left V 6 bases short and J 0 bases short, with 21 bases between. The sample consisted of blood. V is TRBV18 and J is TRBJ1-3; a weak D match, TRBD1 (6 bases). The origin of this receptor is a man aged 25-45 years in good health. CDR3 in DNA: TGTGCCAGCTCCCCCGGCCCCCTGAGGGGGAGCTCTGGAAACACCATATATTTT. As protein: CASSPGPLRGSSGNTIYF.